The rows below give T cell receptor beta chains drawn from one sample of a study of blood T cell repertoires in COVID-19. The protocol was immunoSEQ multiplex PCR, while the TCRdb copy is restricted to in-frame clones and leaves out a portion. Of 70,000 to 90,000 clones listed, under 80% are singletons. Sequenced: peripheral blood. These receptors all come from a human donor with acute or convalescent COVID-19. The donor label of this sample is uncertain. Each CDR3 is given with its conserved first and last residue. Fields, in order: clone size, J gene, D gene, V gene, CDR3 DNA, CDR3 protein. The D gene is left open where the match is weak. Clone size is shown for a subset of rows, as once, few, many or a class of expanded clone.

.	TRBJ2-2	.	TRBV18	TGTGCCAGCTCACCCCCGGTGTATACCGGGGAGCTGTTTTTT	CASSPPVYTGELFF
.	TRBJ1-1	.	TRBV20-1	TGCAGTGCTAGTCAGGGGACGAACACTGAAGCTTTCTTT	CSASQGTNTEAFF
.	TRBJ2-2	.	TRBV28	TGTGCCAGCAGTTTCCGGGGTGGGACCGGGGAGCTGTTTTTT	CASSFRGGTGELFF
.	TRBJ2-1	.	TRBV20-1	TGCAGTGCTCCGAGCCTGAATGAGCAGTTCTTC	CSAPSLNEQFF
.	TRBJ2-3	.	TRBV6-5	TGTGCCAGCAGTTATAAGCCAGGGCCTGTTACGCAGTATTTT	CASSYKPGPVTQYF
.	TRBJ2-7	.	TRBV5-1	TGCGCCAGCAGCCCGGACACCTACGAGCAGTACTTC	CASSPDTYEQYF
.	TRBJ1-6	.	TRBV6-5	TGTGCCAGCAGCCGACCCAGGGCACCCCTCCACTTT	CASSRPRAPLHF
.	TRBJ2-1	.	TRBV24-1	TGTGCCACCAGTCTAAGGGGGTATGAGCAGTTCTTC	CATSLRGYEQFF
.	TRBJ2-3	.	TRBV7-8	TGTGCCAGCAGCCCACATGGCACAGATACGCAGTATTTT	CASSPHGTDTQYF
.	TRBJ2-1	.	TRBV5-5	TGTGCCAGCAGCCCCGGAGGTGGAACCTACAATGAGCAGTTCTTC	CASSPGGGTYNEQFF
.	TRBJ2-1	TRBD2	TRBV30	TGTGCCTGGAGTGCGGGCGGGAGTCTTAAGAATGAGCAGTTCTTC	CAWSAGGSLKNEQFF
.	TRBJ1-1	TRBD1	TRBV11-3	TGTGCCAGCAGCCAGGGACAGGGAGCAATGAACACTGAAGCTTTCTTT	CASSQGQGAMNTEAFF
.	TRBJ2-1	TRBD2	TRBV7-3	TGTGCCAGCAGCAAACGGGCCGGGCTAGCGGCAGAAAGTCAGTTCTTC	CASSKRAGLAAESQFF
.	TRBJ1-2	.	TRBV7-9	TGTGCCAGCAGCTTAATACAGGATAACTATGGCTACACCTTC	CASSLIQDNYGYTF
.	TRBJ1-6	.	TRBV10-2	TGCGCCAGCAGTGGGTCGCAGGTCCGCTCACCCCTCCACTTT	CASSGSQVRSPLHF
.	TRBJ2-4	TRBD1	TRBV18	TGTGCCAGCTCACCAAGGGGACAGGATAGCAAAAACATTCAGTACTTC	CASSPRGQDSKNIQYF
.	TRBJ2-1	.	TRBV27	TGTGCCAGCCGGGGGGCGGGGGCGTCCTACAATGAGCAGTTCTTC	CASRGAGASYNEQFF
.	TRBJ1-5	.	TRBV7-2	TGTGCCAGCAGCTTCCGGGACACCCTTGGGGATCAGCCCCAGCATTTT	CASSFRDTLGDQPQHF
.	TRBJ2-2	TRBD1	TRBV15	TGTGCCACCAGCAAGGACAGGGTTGGCACCGGGGAGCTGTTTTTT	CATSKDRVGTGELFF
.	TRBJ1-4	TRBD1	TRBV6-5	TGTGCCAGCAGTTACGCAGGGGGTTTTGAAAAACTGTTTTTT	CASSYAGGFEKLFF
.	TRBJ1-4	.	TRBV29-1	TGCAGCGTTTGGACAGAAAAACTGTTTTTT	CSVWTEKLFF
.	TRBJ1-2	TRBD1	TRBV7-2	TGTGCCAGCAGCTTAAACACAGGGGGCCGGGTCTATGGCTACACCTTC	CASSLNTGGRVYGYTF
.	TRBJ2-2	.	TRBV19	TGTGCCAGTAGTACGGGTAACGCCAACACCGGGGAGCTGTTTTTT	CASSTGNANTGELFF
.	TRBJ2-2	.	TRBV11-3	TGTGCCAGCAGCTTGACAGAGGCCGGGGAGCTGTTTTTT	CASSLTEAGELFF
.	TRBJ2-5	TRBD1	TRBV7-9	TGTGCCAGCAGCCTCACTAGGACAGGGGGCGTGGAGACCCAGTACTTC	CASSLTRTGGVETQYF
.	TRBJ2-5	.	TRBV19	TGTGCCAGTAGTCGGGGATGGGAGACCCAGTACTTC	CASSRGWETQYF
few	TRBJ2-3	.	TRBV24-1	TGTGCCACCAGTGATTCCTACACAGATACGCAGTATTTT	CATSDSYTDTQYF
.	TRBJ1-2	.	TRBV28	TGTGCCAGCAGTTTATCGGCAGGGGTATATGGCTACACCTTC	CASSLSAGVYGYTF
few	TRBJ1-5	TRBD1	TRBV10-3	TGTGCCATCAGTGGGTCCGTGGCAGGGGGCGGTCAGCCCCAGCATTTT	CAISGSVAGGGQPQHF
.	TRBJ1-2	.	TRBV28	TGTGCCAGCAGTCAAAGGGGGGGCAGGTATGGCTACACCTTC	CASSQRGGRYGYTF
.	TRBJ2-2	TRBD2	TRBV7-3	TGTGCCAGCAGCCCCCTTAGCGGGGGAACCGGGGAGCTGTTTTTT	CASSPLSGGTGELFF
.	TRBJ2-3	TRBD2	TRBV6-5	TGTGCCAGCACCTTTAGCGGGGGAATAGATACGCAGTATTTT	CASTFSGGIDTQYF
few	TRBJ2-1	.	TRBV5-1	TGCGCCAGCAGACAAGGGACCGCCAGGGGCAATGAGCAGTTCTTC	CASRQGTARGNEQFF
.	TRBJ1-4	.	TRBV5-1	TGCGCCAGCAGCTTTGGCTCCCTGGCTGCAACTAATGAAAAACTGTTTTTT	CASSFGSLAATNEKLFF
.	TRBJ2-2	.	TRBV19	TGTGCCAGCACCCAGGTTGGTCTTTTACCACACACCGACACCGGGGAGCTGTTTTTT	CASTQVGLLPHTDTGELFF
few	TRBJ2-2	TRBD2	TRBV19	TGTGCCAGTAGTTCCGGACTAGCGGGCGGAACCGGGGAGCTGTTTTTT	CASSSGLAGGTGELFF
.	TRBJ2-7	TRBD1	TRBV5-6	TGTGCCAGCAGCCCGCAACGGCAGGGGGCGCGGGAGCAGTACTTC	CASSPQRQGAREQYF
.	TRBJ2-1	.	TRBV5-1	TGCGCCAGCAGCTTTCGGGACCCGACTAGTGAGCAGTTCTTC	CASSFRDPTSEQFF
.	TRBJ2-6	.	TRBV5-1	TGCGCCAGCAGCCCCGGTCCCGGGGCCAACGTCCTGACTTTC	CASSPGPGANVLTF
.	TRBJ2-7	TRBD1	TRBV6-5	TGTGCCAGCAGTTACAAGACAGGGGGCGTCTCCTACGAGCAGTACTTC	CASSYKTGGVSYEQYF
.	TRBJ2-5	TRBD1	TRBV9	TGTGCCAGCAGCGTAGGGGGGACAGGAGACCAAGAGACCCAGTACTTC	CASSVGGTGDQETQYF
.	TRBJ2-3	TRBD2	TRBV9	TGTGCCAGCAGCGCACTGACTAGCGGGGGGGCCCGAACGCAGTATTTT	CASSALTSGGARTQYF
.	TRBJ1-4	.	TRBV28	TGTGCCAGTAAGACTGCCCCAACTAATGAAAAACTGTTTTTT	CASKTAPTNEKLFF
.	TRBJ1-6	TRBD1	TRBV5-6	TGTGCCAGCAGCAGAGGACAGGGGCTAAGTTCACCCCTCCACTTT	CASSRGQGLSSPLHF
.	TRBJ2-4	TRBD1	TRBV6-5	TGTGCCAGCAGACCCGCGGGACAGGGGGCCCGGTACTTC	CASRPAGQGARYF
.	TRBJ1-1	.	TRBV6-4	TGTGCCAGCAGCCCCGGGACTAACACTGAAGCTTTCTTT	CASSPGTNTEAFF
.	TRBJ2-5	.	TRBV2	TGTGCCAGCAGTCCAACGGGGAGACAAGAGACCCAGTACTTC	CASSPTGRQETQYF
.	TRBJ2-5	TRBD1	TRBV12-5	TGTGCTAGTGGTTTGTCCCGGACAGGGGGGCCCCAAGAGACCCAGTACTTC	CASGLSRTGGPQETQYF
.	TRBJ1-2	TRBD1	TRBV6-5	TGTGCCAGCAGACAGGGGATTGGGGGCTACACCTTC	CASRQGIGGYTF
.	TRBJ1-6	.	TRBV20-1	TGCAGTGCTAGTTACCCAGGGCGATCACCCCTCCACTTT	CSASYPGRSPLHF
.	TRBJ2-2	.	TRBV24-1	TGTGCCACCAGTGATTCATACGACAGGTTCGCGAACACCGGGGAGCTGTTTTTT	CATSDSYDRFANTGELFF
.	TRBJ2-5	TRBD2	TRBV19	TGTGCCAGTAGTATGCTAGCGGGGCAAGAGACCCAGTACTTC	CASSMLAGQETQYF
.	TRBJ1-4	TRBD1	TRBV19	TGTGCCAGTAGGATAAGACAGGGGCGGTCCGAAAAACTGTTTTTT	CASRIRQGRSEKLFF
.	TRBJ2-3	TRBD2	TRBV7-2	TGTGCCAGCAGCTGGGGGGGACCAGAAGCAGATACGCAGTATTTT	CASSWGGPEADTQYF
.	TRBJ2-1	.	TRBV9	TGTGCCAGCAGCGTAGCCCCGACTAGTGAAGGTGAGCAGTTCTTC	CASSVAPTSEGEQFF
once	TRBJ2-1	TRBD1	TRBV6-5	TGTGCCAGCAGCCGAGGACAGGGGTTGATCTTC	CASSRGQGLIF
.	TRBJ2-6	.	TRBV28	TGTGCCAGCAGTCCCCTAGCGTCTGGGGCCAACGTCCTGACTTTC	CASSPLASGANVLTF
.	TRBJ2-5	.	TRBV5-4	TGTGCCAGCACCGCAGGCTTCCAAGAGACCCAGTACTTC	CASTAGFQETQYF
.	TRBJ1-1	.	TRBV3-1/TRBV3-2	TGTGCCAGCAGCCAAGCTTCCTTGAACACTGAAGCTTTCTTT	CASSQASLNTEAFF